The clone carrying this T cell receptor beta chain was found once. These data originate in a study of OX40 agonist ivuxolimab in advanced cancers. Losses at the gene ends were 7 bases for V and 4 bases for J; bases not matched to a gene: 3. The CDR3 runs to 14 residues. Germline values: CDR1 LNHDA, CDR2 SQIVND (reference sequence). Produced via immunoSEQ multiplex PCR; TCRdb's table is partial and in-frame only. The data show some 14,000 clones, roughly four fifths seen once. This TCR was recovered from an adult with an advanced solid tumor such as melanoma, head and neck, liver or kidney cancer. The chain links TRBV19 to TRBJ2-1; 11 bases map to TRBD1. This sample comprised CD4+ or CD8+ T cells sorted from blood, obtained in a trial of the OX40 agonist ivuxolimab. Here the CDR3 DNA reads TGTGCCAGTACCCGGGACAGGGGGTACAATGAGCAGTTCTTC. Translated, it gives CASTRDRGYNEQFF.